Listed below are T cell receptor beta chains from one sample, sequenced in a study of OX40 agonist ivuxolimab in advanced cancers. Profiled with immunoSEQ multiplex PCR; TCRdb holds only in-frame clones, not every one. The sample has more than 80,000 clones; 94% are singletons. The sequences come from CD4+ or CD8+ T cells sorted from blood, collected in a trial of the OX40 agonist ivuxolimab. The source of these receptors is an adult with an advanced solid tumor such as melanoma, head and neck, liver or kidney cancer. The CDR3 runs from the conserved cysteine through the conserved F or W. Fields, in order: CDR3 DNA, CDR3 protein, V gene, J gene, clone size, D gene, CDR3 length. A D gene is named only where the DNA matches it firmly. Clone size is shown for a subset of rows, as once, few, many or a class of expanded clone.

TGTGCCAGCAGCTTGGACCCCCGGACAGGTTTACCGGGTATGAACACTGAAGCTTTCTTT	CASSLDPRTGLPGMNTEAFF	TRBV5-4	TRBJ1-1	-	TRBD1	20
TGTGCCAGCAGTGATGGGGGAGGCTCCTACGAGCAGTACTTC	CASSDGGGSYEQYF	TRBV2	TRBJ2-7	-	-	14
TGTGCCAGTAGTTCGGGACAGGGCGCCTACGAGCAGTACTTC	CASSSGQGAYEQYF	TRBV19	TRBJ2-7	-	TRBD1	14
TGTGCCAGCAGTACAGGGGGAGGGACTGAAGCTTTCTTT	CASSTGGGTEAFF	TRBV6-6	TRBJ1-1	-	TRBD1	13
TGTGCCAGCAGCTTAGGGATGAACACTGAAGCTTTCTTT	CASSLGMNTEAFF	TRBV5-8	TRBJ1-1	-	-	13
TGTGCCAGCAGTGAAGGTAGCGGGAGATTGGATGAGCAGTTCTTC	CASSEGSGRLDEQFF	TRBV2	TRBJ2-1	-	TRBD2	15
TGTGCCAGCAGTTTACAGGAGAACTATGGCTACACCTTC	CASSLQENYGYTF	TRBV28	TRBJ1-2	-	-	13
TGTGCCAGTAGCCCTCTAGCGGGAGGGTTGAATGAGCAGTTCTTC	CASSPLAGGLNEQFF	TRBV19	TRBJ2-1	-	TRBD2	15
TGTGCCAGCAGCTTAGATAATGAAGCTTTCTTT	CASSLDNEAFF	TRBV7-6	TRBJ1-1	-	-	11
TGTGCCAGCAGTCCCAGGGGGTTACCGACTTACGAGCAGTACTTC	CASSPRGLPTYEQYF	TRBV27	TRBJ2-7	-	TRBD1	15
TGTGCCAGCAGCTTAGGGGCCTCTGGGACAGGGCCCCCTTACGAGCAGTACTTC	CASSLGASGTGPPYEQYF	TRBV11-2	TRBJ2-7	-	TRBD1	18
TGTGCCAGCAGCTTAGGAACAGGGGGCCACCACTACGAGCAGTACTTC	CASSLGTGGHHYEQYF	TRBV11-2	TRBJ2-7	-	TRBD1	16
TGTGCCAGCAGTGATGGGGGACACAGCACAGATACGCAGTATTTT	CASSDGGHSTDTQYF	TRBV2	TRBJ2-3	-	-	15
TGTGCCAGCAGCTTCAGGGTGGAAAACACTGAAGCTTTCTTT	CASSFRVENTEAFF	TRBV5-4	TRBJ1-1	-	-	14
TGTGCCAGCAGCCAAGGTTGGAACACTGAAGCTTTCTTT	CASSQGWNTEAFF	TRBV14	TRBJ1-1	-	-	13
TGTGCCAGCAGGGGGGGACAGGTCAAGGGGTATGGCTACACCTTC	CASRGGQVKGYGYTF	TRBV6-5	TRBJ1-2	-	TRBD1	15
TGTGCCAGCCGAGGCTCTGGAAACACCATATATTTT	CASRGSGNTIYF	TRBV11-2	TRBJ1-3	-	-	12
TGTGCCAGCAGTGAATTCGGGGCAGGCACAGATACGCAGTATTTT	CASSEFGAGTDTQYF	TRBV25-1	TRBJ2-3	-	-	15
TGTGCCACTAGTATGGGCCTCACCACGGATACGCAGTATTTT	CATSMGLTTDTQYF	TRBV6-1	TRBJ2-3	medium-sized	-	14
TGTGCCAGCAGCGAAAGACCCGAGGCCAGCTACACCTTC	CASSERPEASYTF	TRBV6-6	TRBJ1-2	-	-	13
TGCGCCAGCAGCCAACTCTCGGGGTTCGGGGAGACCCAGTACTTC	CASSQLSGFGETQYF	TRBV4-1	TRBJ2-5	-	-	15
TGTGCCACCAGCAAGGAATCGGGACTAGCGGGCTTCAATGAGCAGTTCTTC	CATSKESGLAGFNEQFF	TRBV15	TRBJ2-1	-	TRBD2	17